The clone carrying this T cell receptor (beta chain) appeared once. Its matching antigen is unknown. Trimming cost V 1 base and J 0 bases, with 10 bases left between them. This CDR3 is 15 amino acids long. CDR1 is MGHRA and CDR2 is YSYEKL in the germline V gene. These data are taken from a study of shared clonotypes between healthy human individuals. Study at large: Ranging from 18 to 49 in age, donors were a couple of women and a few men. General observations from the study: How much donors shared clonotypes was expected to be affected by sequencing depth.

The table came from immunoSEQ multiplex PCR; TCRdb's copy has only in-frame clones and leaves some out. The sample consists of 550,000 to 800,000 clones, 90% of them appearing once. CD45RO+ cells were combined with CCR7-negative CD45RA+ TemRA cells to form CD8 memory. The V gene is TRBV4-1, the J gene TRBJ2-7; the D gene is possibly TRBD2 (6 bases). Source material: memory CD8+ T cells from PBMCs. Subset: CD45RO+ cells pooled with CCR7-negative TemRA cells. This clonotype originated in a man aged 18-30 years in good health. Some clones in this sample may be carry-over from other donors' samples. Here the CDR3 DNA reads TGCGCCAGCAGCCAAGGGGACTTACGCTCCTACGAGCAGTACTTC. It yields the protein CASSQGDLRSYEQYF.